This paragraph covers one T cell receptor (beta chain) sequence. Antigen: not known. In TCRdb, the reads were re-called with MiXCR into one record per CDR3 protein. The sample has a few hundred thousand distinct CDR3 sequences; roughly 17% are singletons. This sample stems from a study of T cell repertoires in cytomegalovirus infection. Findings of the study overall: Dominating the ex vivo response were TCR beta clonotypes that were CMV-specific and HLA-C-restricted.

Sequencing was carried out using PBMCs. This TCR was recovered from a human donor in good health (CMV status not recorded). Some clones in this sample may be carry-over from other donors' samples.

The CDR3 is CASSLGQQEQFF. CDR3 nucleotide sequence: TGTGCCAGCAGCTTGGGACAGCAGGAGCAGTTCTTC. V is TRBV5-6 and J is TRBJ2-1; tentative D call: TRBD1 (5 bases). CDR1 and CDR2 (germline): SGHDT, YYEEEE. The CDR3 spans 12 residues. The V gene lost 0 bases and the J gene lost 10 bases, with 8 bases spanning the gap.